Listed below are T cell receptor beta chains from one sample, sequenced in a study of shared clonotypes between healthy human individuals. The protocol was immunoSEQ multiplex PCR, while the TCRdb copy is restricted to in-frame clones and leaves out a portion. The table shows about 1 million clones, with around 74% occurring only once. Sequencing was carried out using memory CD4+ T cells sorted from blood. The origin of the receptors is a man in his late teens or twenties in good health. Each CDR3 is given with its conserved first and last residue. D genes are given only for firm matches. Clone size is given for some rows only: seen once, a few or many times, or a class if the clone is expanded.

d_call: TRBD1
clone_size: .
v_call: TRBV9
j_call: TRBJ2-6
cdr3_aa: CASSPTPGGAGANVLTF
cdr3_nt: TGTGCCAGCAGTCCTACGCCAGGGGGCGCTGGGGCCAACGTCCTGACTTTC

d_call: .
clone_size: .
v_call: TRBV6-4
j_call: TRBJ1-1
cdr3_aa: CASSDPNSIGNTEAFF
cdr3_nt: TGTGCCAGCAGTGACCCGAACTCGATAGGGAACACTGAAGCTTTCTTT

d_call: TRBD2
clone_size: .
v_call: TRBV5-1
j_call: TRBJ2-1
cdr3_aa: CASSLAAGGYNEQFF
cdr3_nt: TGCGCCAGCAGCCTGGCAGCGGGGGGTTACAATGAGCAGTTCTTC

d_call: TRBD1
clone_size: few
v_call: TRBV29-1
j_call: TRBJ2-7
cdr3_aa: CSVRVTGDGEQYF
cdr3_nt: TGCAGCGTGAGGGTGACAGGGGATGGGGAGCAGTACTTC

d_call: TRBD2
clone_size: .
v_call: TRBV9
j_call: TRBJ2-3
cdr3_aa: CASSVRGAGAPDTQYF
cdr3_nt: TGTGCCAGCAGCGTACGCGGGGCGGGAGCCCCAGATACGCAGTATTTT

d_call: TRBD1
clone_size: .
v_call: TRBV2
j_call: TRBJ2-5
cdr3_aa: CASSADRVQETQYF
cdr3_nt: TGTGCCAGCAGTGCCGACAGGGTCCAAGAGACCCAGTACTTC

d_call: .
clone_size: .
v_call: TRBV7-7
j_call: TRBJ2-5
cdr3_aa: CASSLGGSETQYF
cdr3_nt: TGTGCTAGCAGCTTAGGAGGGAGTGAGACCCAGTACTTC

d_call: TRBD1
clone_size: .
v_call: TRBV15
j_call: TRBJ2-2
cdr3_aa: CATSRAGQGAIAGELFF
cdr3_nt: TGTGCCACCAGCAGGGCGGGACAGGGGGCTATTGCCGGGGAGCTGTTTTTT

d_call: .
clone_size: .
v_call: TRBV6-5
j_call: TRBJ1-1
cdr3_aa: CASSYTAANTEAFF
cdr3_nt: TGTGCCAGCAGTTACACGGCAGCCAACACTGAAGCTTTCTTT

d_call: .
clone_size: once
v_call: TRBV10-3
j_call: TRBJ1-2
cdr3_aa: CAISVQREGYTF
cdr3_nt: TGTGCCATCAGTGTACAGCGGGAGGGCTACACCTTC